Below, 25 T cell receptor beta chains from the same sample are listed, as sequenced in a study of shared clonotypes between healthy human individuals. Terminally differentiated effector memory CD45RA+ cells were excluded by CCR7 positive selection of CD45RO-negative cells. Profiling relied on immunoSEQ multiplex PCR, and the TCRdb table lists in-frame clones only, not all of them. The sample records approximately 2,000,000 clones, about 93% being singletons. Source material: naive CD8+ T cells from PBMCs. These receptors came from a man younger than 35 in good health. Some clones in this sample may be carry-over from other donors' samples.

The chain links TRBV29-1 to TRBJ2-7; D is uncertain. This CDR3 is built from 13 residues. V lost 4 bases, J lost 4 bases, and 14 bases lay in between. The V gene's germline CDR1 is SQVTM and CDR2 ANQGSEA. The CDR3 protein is CSVGLSQRYEQYF. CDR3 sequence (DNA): TGCAGCGTTGGATTGAGCCAGAGGTACGAGCAGTACTTC.

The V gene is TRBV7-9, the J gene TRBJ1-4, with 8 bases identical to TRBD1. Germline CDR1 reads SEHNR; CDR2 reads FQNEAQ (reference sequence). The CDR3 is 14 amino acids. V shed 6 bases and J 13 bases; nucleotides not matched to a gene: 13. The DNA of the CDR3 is TGTGCCAGCAGTTCAGACAGGGGTCCAGGAAGACTGTTTTTT. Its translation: CASSSDRGPGRLFF.

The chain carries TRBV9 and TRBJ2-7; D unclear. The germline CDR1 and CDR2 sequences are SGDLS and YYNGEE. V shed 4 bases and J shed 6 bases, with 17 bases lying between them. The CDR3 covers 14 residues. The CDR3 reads CASSPSDPGGEQYF. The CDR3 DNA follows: TGTGCCAGCAGCCCATCGGATCCTGGCGGCGAGCAGTACTTC.

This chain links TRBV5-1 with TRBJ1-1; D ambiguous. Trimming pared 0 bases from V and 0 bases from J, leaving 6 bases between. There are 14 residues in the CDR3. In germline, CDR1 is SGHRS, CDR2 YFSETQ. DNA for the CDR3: TGCGCCAGCAGCTTGGACAGCATGAACACTGAAGCTTTCTTT. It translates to CASSLDSMNTEAFF. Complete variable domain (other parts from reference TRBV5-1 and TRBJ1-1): KAGVTQTPRYLIKTRGQQVTLSCSPISGHRSVSWYQQTPGQGLQFLFEYFSETQRNKGNFPGRFSGRQFSNSRSEMNVSTLELGDSALYLCASSLDSMNTEAFFGQGTRLTVV.

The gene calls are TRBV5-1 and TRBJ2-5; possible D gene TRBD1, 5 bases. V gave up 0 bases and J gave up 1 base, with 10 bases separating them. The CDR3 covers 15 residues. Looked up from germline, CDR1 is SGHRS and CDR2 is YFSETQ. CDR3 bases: TGCGCCAGCAGCTTGGTACAGGCCACCCAAGAGACCCAGTACTTC. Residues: CASSLVQATQETQYF.

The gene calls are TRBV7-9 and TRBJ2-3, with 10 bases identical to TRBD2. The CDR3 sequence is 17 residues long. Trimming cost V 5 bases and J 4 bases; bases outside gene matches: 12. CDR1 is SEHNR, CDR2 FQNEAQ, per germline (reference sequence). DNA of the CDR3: TGTGCCAGCAGCCCTAAGCGGGAGGGCCCTCGCGCAGATACGCAGTATTTT. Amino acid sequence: CASSPKREGPRADTQYF.

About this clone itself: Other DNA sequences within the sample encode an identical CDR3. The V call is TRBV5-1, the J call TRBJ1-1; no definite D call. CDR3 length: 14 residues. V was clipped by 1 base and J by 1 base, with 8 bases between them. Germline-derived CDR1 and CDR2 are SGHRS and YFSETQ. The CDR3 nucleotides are TGCGCCAGCAGCTTGTTAGAAGGGAACACTGAAGCTTTCTTT. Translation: CASSLLEGNTEAFF.

CDR3 protein: CASSQEGTTGKPYQETQYF. DNA of the CDR3: TGCGCCAGCAGCCAGGAGGGGACCACAGGGAAGCCGTACCAAGAGACCCAGTACTTC. The V call is TRBV4-1, the J call TRBJ2-5; D might be TRBD1 or TRBD2, each matching 6 bases. The CDR3 runs 19 residues. Germline V gene data show CDR1 as MGHRA and CDR2 as YSYEKL. V shed 3 bases and J shed 0 bases, with 23 bases lying between them.

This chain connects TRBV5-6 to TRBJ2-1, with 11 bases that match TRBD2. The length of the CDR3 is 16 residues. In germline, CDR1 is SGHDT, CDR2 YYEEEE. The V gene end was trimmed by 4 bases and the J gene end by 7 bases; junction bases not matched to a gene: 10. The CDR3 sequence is CASSHPLAGGFNEQFF. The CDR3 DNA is TGTGCCAGCAGCCACCCGCTAGCGGGAGGTTTTAATGAGCAGTTCTTC. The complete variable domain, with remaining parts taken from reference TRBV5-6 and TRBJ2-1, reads DAGVTQSPTHLIKTRGQQVTLRCSPKSGHDTVSWYQQALGQGPQFIFQYYEEEERQRGNFPDRFSGHQFPNYSSELNVNALLLGDSALYLCASSHPLAGGFNEQFFGPGTRLTVL.

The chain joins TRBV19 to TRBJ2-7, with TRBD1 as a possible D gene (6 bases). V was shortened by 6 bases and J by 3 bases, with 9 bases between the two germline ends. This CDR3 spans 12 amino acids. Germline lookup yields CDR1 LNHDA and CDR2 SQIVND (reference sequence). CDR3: CASSGTNYEQYF. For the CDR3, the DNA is TGTGCCAGTAGCGGGACAAACTACGAGCAGTACTTC.

The CDR3 spells CASTPRARPGTDTQYF. The CDR3 DNA sequence: TGTGCCAGCACTCCGAGAGCACGACCTGGCACAGATACGCAGTATTTT. The V gene is TRBV7-2, the J gene TRBJ2-3, with unresolved D. The CDR3 extends over 16 amino acids. CDR1 is SGHTA and CDR2 is FQGNSA in the germline V gene. Trimming removed 7 bases from V and 1 base from J, with 18 bases in between.

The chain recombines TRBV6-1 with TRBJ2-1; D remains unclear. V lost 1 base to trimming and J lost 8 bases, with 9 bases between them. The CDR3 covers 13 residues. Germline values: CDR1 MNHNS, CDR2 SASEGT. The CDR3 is CASSEGDSYEQFF. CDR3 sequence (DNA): TGTGCCAGCAGTGAAGGGGATAGCTATGAGCAGTTCTTC.

The chain's CDR3 is CASSRGPGVSNQPQHF. The CDR3 DNA reads TGTGCCAGCAGCCGCGGGCCTGGGGTTAGCAATCAGCCCCAGCATTTT. The rearrangement uses TRBV27 and TRBJ1-5; D is uncertain. The CDR3 has 16 residues. CDR1 MNHEY and CDR2 SMNVEV come from the germline V gene (reference sequence). Trimming took off 6 bases at V and 0 bases at J, with 15 bases between the two ends.

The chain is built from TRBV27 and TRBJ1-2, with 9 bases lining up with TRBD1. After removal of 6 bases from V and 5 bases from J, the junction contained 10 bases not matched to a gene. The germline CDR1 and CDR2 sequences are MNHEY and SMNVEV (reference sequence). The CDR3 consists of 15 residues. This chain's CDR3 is CASRAAGTGLYGYTF. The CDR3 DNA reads TGTGCCAGCAGAGCCGCCGGGACAGGGCTTTATGGCTACACCTTC.

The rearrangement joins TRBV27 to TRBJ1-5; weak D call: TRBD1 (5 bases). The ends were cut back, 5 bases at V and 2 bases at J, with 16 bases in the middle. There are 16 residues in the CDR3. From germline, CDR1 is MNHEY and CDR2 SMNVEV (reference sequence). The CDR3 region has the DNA TGTGCCAGCAGTCCACGGACCAGGGACGGCAATCAGCCCCAGCATTTT. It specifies CASSPRTRDGNQPQHF.

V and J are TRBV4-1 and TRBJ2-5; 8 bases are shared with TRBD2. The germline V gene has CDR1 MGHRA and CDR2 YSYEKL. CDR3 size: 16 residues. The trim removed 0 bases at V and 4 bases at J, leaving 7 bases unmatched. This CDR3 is CASSQDLTLAGETQYF. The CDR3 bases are TGCGCCAGCAGCCAAGATCTTACGCTAGCGGGAGAGACCCAGTACTTC.

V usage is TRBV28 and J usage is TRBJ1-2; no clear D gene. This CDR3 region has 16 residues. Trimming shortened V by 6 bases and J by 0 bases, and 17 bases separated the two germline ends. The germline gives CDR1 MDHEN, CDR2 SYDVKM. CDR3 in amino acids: CASSPLRTAANYGYTF. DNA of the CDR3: TGTGCCAGCAGCCCCCTCCGGACTGCCGCTAACTATGGCTACACCTTC.

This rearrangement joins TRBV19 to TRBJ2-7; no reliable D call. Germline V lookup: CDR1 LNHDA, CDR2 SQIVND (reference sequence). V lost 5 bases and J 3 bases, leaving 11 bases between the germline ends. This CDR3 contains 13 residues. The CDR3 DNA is TGTGCCAGTAGTTTTCTTGGCGTCTACGAGCAGTACTTC. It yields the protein CASSFLGVYEQYF.

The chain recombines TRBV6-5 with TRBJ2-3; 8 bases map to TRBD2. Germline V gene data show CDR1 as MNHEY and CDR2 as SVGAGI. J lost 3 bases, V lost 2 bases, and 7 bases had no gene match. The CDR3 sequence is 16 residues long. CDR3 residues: CASSYHHGGGTDTQYF. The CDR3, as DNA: TGTGCCAGCAGTTACCACCACGGGGGGGGGACAGATACGCAGTATTTT.

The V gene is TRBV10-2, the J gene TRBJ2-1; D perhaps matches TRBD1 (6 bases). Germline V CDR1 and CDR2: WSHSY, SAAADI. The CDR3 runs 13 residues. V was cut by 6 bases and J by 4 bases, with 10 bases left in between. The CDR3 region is CASSATGYNEQFF. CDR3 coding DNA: TGCGCCAGCAGCGCGACAGGATACAATGAGCAGTTCTTC.

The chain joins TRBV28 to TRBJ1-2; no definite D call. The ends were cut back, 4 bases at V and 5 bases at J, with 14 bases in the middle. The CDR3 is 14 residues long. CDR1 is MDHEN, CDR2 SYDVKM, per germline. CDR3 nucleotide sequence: TGTGCCAGCAGTTCCATATGGGAGGTATATGGCTACACCTTC. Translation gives CASSSIWEVYGYTF.

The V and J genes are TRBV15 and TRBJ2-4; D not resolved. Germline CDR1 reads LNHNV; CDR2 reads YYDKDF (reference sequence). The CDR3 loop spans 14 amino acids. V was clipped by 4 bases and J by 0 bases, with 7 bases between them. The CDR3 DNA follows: TGTGCCACCAGCAATGGCCTAGCCAAAAACATTCAGTACTTC. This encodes CATSNGLAKNIQYF.

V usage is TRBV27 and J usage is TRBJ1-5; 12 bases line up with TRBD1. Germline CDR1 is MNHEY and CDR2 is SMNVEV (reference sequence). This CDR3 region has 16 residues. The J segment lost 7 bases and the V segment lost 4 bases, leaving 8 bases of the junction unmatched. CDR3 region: CASSSGTGGFGQPQHF. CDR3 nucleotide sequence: TGTGCCAGCAGTTCCGGGACAGGGGGCTTCGGGCAGCCCCAGCATTTT.

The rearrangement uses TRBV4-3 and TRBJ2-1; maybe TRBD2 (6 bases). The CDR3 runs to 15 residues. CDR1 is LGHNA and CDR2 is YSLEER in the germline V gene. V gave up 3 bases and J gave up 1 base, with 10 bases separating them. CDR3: CASSHSRGSYNEQFF. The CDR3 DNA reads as TGCGCCAGCAGCCACAGTCGGGGGTCCTACAATGAGCAGTTCTTC.

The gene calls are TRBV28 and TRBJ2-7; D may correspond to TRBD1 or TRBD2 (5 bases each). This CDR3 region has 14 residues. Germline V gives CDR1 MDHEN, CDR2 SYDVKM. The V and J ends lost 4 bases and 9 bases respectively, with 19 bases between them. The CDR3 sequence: CASSYIPGAPSQYF. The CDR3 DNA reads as TGTGCCAGCAGTTATATCCCCGGGGCCCCGTCGCAGTACTTC.